What follows are 8 T cell receptor beta chains derived from one specimen sequenced in a study of cytomegalovirus exposure and HLA in healthy donors. The PCR was carried out with 60 Vbeta primers and 13 Jbeta primers. Generated by immunoSEQ multiplex PCR, the TCRdb table keeps only in-frame clones and is missing some. The sample lists under 150,000 clones; roughly three fifths were seen once. The sequencing input was PBMCs. The receptors derive from a woman between 40 and 55 years old in good health and CMV-seropositive.

The genes are TRBV2 and TRBJ2-3; weak D call: TRBD2 (6 bases). The CDR3 contains 14 residues. Trimming removed 6 bases at V and 4 bases at J, with 14 bases between. CDR1 is SNHLY, CDR2 FYNNEI, per germline. CDR3 in amino acids: CASSLARAADTQYF. For the CDR3, the DNA is TGTGCCAGCAGCCTAGCGCGAGCCGCAGATACGCAGTATTTT. Full variable domain (missing parts from reference TRBV2 and TRBJ2-3): EPEVTQTPSHQVTQMGQEVILRCVPISNHLYFYWYRQILGQKVEFLVSFYNNEISEKSEIFDDQFSVERPDGSNFTLKIRSTKLEDSAMYFCASSLARAADTQYFGPGTRLTVL.

In this sample, this clone turned up a few times. The V call is TRBV7-9, the J call TRBJ2-4; D is perhaps TRBD1 (5 bases). CDR1 is SEHNR, CDR2 FQNEAQ, per germline (reference sequence). V dropped 6 bases and J dropped 8 bases, with 20 bases sitting between them. This CDR3 region has 15 residues. The CDR3 loop is CASSLDIGVWDIQYF. CDR3 nucleotide sequence: TGTGCCAGCAGTTTGGACATAGGGGTTTGGGACATTCAGTACTTC. Drawing the rest from reference TRBV7-9 and TRBJ2-4, the complete variable domain is DTGVSQNPRHKITKRGQNVTFRCDPISEHNRLYWYRQTLGQGPEFLTYFQNEAQLEKSRLLSDRFSAERPKGSFSTLEIQRTEQGDSAMYLCASSLDIGVWDIQYFGAGTRLSVL.

Only a few counts were recorded for this clone. This chain connects TRBV5-1 to TRBJ2-2; D might be TRBD2 (5 bases). Trimming took off 4 bases at V and 7 bases at J, with 14 bases between the two ends. CDR1 SGHRS and CDR2 YFSETQ come from the germline V gene. This CDR3 spans 14 amino acids. The CDR3 region is CASSKVLEGGELFF. The CDR3 DNA reads as TGCGCCAGCAGCAAGGTCCTTGAGGGCGGGGAGCTGTTTTTT.

This chain uses TRBV18 with TRBJ2-2, with 7 bases fitting TRBD1. CDR1 is KGHSH, CDR2 LQKENI, per germline. This CDR3 spans 16 amino acids. With V trimmed by 5 bases and J by 0 bases, 6 bases remained unmatched. CDR3 in amino acids: CASSTRQGPNTGELFF. The CDR3 DNA reads as TGTGCCAGCTCAACGCGACAGGGCCCGAACACCGGGGAGCTGTTTTTT.

This clone was observed a few times. The CDR3 DNA sequence: TGTGCCAGCAGCCCACAGACGGTACTGAACACTGAAGCTTTCTTT. It encodes CASSPQTVLNTEAFF. The V call is TRBV9, the J call TRBJ1-1; no definite D call. V lost 4 bases and J lost 0, with 13 bases in between. This CDR3 contains 15 residues. Per germline, CDR1 SGDLS and CDR2 YYNGEE.

The rearrangement links TRBV15 to TRBJ2-5; 8 bases match TRBD1. The CDR3 spans 14 residues. Unmatched junction bases numbered 4, after V lost 3 bases and J lost 4 bases. Germline assignment: CDR1 LNHNV and CDR2 YYDKDF (reference sequence). CDR3 in DNA: TGTGCCACCAGCAGGGACAGGGTTCGAGAGACCCAGTACTTC. Translation: CATSRDRVRETQYF.

J is TRBJ2-1 and V is TRBV29-1, with a tentative D call TRBD2 (6 bases). Per the germline V gene, CDR1 is SQVTM and CDR2 is ANQGSEA. There are 12 residues in the CDR3. Trimming took off 4 bases at V and 9 bases at J, with 13 bases between the two ends. CDR3 sequence (DNA): TGCAGCGTTGGGGGCGGGAATGTTGAGCAGTTCTTC. Protein: CSVGGGNVEQFF.

The chain combines TRBV6-5 with TRBJ2-2; 10 bases fit TRBD1. Germline-derived CDR1 and CDR2 are MNHEY and SVGAGI. The CDR3 consists of 14 residues. V gave up 6 bases and J gave up 4 bases; unmatched junction bases: 2. The CDR3 sequence: CASRRTGGTGELFF. The CDR3 region has the DNA TGTGCCAGCAGGAGGACAGGGGGCACCGGGGAGCTGTTTTTT.